The 13 T cell receptor beta chains below were found in one sample sequenced in a study of PD-1 blockade in mismatch repair-deficient tumors. Profiling relied on immunoSEQ multiplex PCR, and the TCRdb table lists in-frame clones only, not all of them. The sample consists of approximately 50,000 clones, around 80% of them appearing once. The specimen comprised peripheral blood, sampled 4 weeks after starting pembrolizumab. Every receptor here comes from an adult with mismatch repair-deficient cancer.

The V and J genes are TRBV6-5 and TRBJ1-1, with D hard to call. V was trimmed by 0 bases and J by 2 bases, leaving 10 bases between them. Germline V CDR1 and CDR2: MNHEY, SVGAGI. This CDR3 is built from 15 residues. Here the CDR3 reads CASSYSKTKNTEAFF. CDR3 coding DNA: TGTGCCAGCAGTTACTCGAAGACAAAAAACACTGAAGCTTTCTTT.

This clone has only a few counts. This chain joins TRBV10-1 and TRBJ1-2; TRBD1 aligns across 7 bases. After removal of 7 bases from V and 13 bases from J, the junction contained 12 bases not matched to a gene. The CDR3 totals 12 residues. CDR1 and CDR2 from the germline V gene are WNHNN and SYGVQD (reference sequence). CDR3 sequence (DNA): TGCGCCAGCATGCCGAGGGGGCCGGGGGGCACCTTC. This translates into CASMPRGPGGTF.

V gene TRBV11-1 combines with J gene TRBJ2-3; tentative D call: TRBD1 (6 bases). Germline CDR1 and CDR2: SGHAT and FQDESV (reference sequence). The CDR3 has 16 amino acids. Between the trimmed V and J ends, which lost 1 base and 4 bases, there was a span of 15 bases. CDR3 in amino acids: CASSLVSLRGADTQYF. CDR3 in DNA: TGTGCCAGCAGCTTAGTGTCTCTCAGGGGAGCAGATACGCAGTATTTT.

The chain employs TRBV6-6 and TRBJ2-1; D tentatively fits TRBD1 or TRBD2 (5 bases each). Between the trimmed V and J ends, which lost 2 bases and 5 bases, there was a span of 13 bases. Germline V gene data show CDR1 as MNHNY and CDR2 as SVGAGI (reference sequence). The CDR3 is 15 residues long. CDR3 in DNA: TGTGCCAGCAGTTACATTCTCGGGGCCCACAATGAGCAGTTCTTC. Protein: CASSYILGAHNEQFF.

This clone was seen a handful of times. V is TRBV11-2 and J is TRBJ1-3, with D perhaps TRBD1 (5 bases). The CDR3 contains 14 residues. The germline V gene encodes CDR1 SGHAT and CDR2 FQNNGV. Between the trimmed V and J ends, which lost 5 bases and 4 bases, there was a span of 12 bases. The chain's CDR3 is CASSPPGTGNTIYF. CDR3 DNA: TGTGCCAGCAGCCCGCCAGGGACGGGAAACACCATATATTTT.

The chain recombines TRBV30 with TRBJ1-1; 8 nucleotides align to TRBD1. The germline V gene has CDR1 GTSNPN and CDR2 SVGIG (reference sequence). The CDR3 has 17 residues. With V trimmed by 3 bases and J by 4 bases, 16 bases remained unmatched. The CDR3 DNA reads TGTGCCTGGAGACCCGGGACAGGCTCCTTGTGGGGCACTGAAGCTTTCTTT. Amino acid sequence: CAWRPGTGSLWGTEAFF.

The CDR3 nucleotides are TGTGCCACCAGCAGAGGGGGGACTAGCGGGAGAGGGACCCAGTACTTC. Its translation: CATSRGGTSGRGTQYF. V gene TRBV15 combines with J gene TRBJ2-5, with 14 bases matching TRBD2. Germline CDR1 reads LNHNV; CDR2 reads YYDKDF (reference sequence). The CDR3 extends over 16 amino acids. V shed 1 base, J shed 7 bases, and the junction held 5 bases outside the gene matches.

In this sample, this clone turned up once. This sequence joins TRBV27 and TRBJ1-5; possible D gene TRBD1, 5 bases. This CDR3 contains 14 residues. The germline V gene encodes CDR1 MNHEY and CDR2 SMNVEV (reference sequence). V lost 5 bases, J lost 5 bases, and 13 bases lay in between. The CDR3 is CASSDWGVDQPQHF. CDR3 sequence (DNA): TGTGCCAGCAGTGACTGGGGGGTGGATCAGCCCCAGCATTTT.

V is TRBV6-6 and J is TRBJ1-1; 8 bases align to TRBD1. Germline V gene lookup returns CDR1 MNHNY and CDR2 SVGAGI (reference sequence). The CDR3 spans 16 residues. Unmatched junction bases numbered 8, after V lost 5 bases and J lost 0 bases. The CDR3 DNA sequence: TGTGCCAGCAGTCCCCGGACAGGGATAATGAACACTGAAGCTTTCTTT. This translates into CASSPRTGIMNTEAFF.

This sequence joins TRBV7-9 and TRBJ1-2; 7 bases agree with TRBD1. This CDR3 is 14 amino acids long. The germline V gene encodes CDR1 SEHNR and CDR2 FQNEAQ (reference sequence). V lost 5 bases to trimming and J lost 8 bases; unmatched junction nucleotides: 11. This chain's CDR3 is CASSLRGQPQGYTF. For the CDR3, the DNA is TGTGCCAGCAGCCTACGGGGACAGCCTCAGGGCTACACCTTC.

The gene calls are TRBV7-9 and TRBJ2-7, with 10 bases aligning to TRBD2. Germline loops: CDR1 SEHNR, CDR2 FQNEAQ (reference sequence). Trimming took 5 bases from V and 3 from J; bases not matched to a gene: 7. CDR3 size: 15 residues. For the CDR3, the DNA is TGTGCCAGCAGCCTCGGGACTAGCGCAAGCTACGAGCAGTACTTC. Its translation is CASSLGTSASYEQYF.

The V call is TRBV19, the J call TRBJ2-2; D is ambiguous. The germline CDR1 and CDR2 sequences are LNHDA and SQIVND (reference sequence). The ends were cut back, 3 bases at V and 6 bases at J, with 11 bases in the middle. The CDR3 contains 14 residues. CDR3 sequence (DNA): TGTGCCAGTAGTATCGCTCCCCGGGCCGGGGAGCTGTTTTTT. Protein: CASSIAPRAGELFF.

V usage is TRBV7-9 and J usage is TRBJ1-4, with TRBD1 matching over 7 bases. The CDR3 is 14 amino acids. V trimming: 5 bases; J trimming: 7 bases; junction bases outside the gene matches: 7. CDR1 SEHNR and CDR2 FQNEAQ come from the germline V gene (reference sequence). CDR3 loop: CASSILQGVEKLFF. In nucleotides, the CDR3 is TGTGCCAGCAGCATATTGCAGGGGGTTGAAAAACTGTTTTTT.